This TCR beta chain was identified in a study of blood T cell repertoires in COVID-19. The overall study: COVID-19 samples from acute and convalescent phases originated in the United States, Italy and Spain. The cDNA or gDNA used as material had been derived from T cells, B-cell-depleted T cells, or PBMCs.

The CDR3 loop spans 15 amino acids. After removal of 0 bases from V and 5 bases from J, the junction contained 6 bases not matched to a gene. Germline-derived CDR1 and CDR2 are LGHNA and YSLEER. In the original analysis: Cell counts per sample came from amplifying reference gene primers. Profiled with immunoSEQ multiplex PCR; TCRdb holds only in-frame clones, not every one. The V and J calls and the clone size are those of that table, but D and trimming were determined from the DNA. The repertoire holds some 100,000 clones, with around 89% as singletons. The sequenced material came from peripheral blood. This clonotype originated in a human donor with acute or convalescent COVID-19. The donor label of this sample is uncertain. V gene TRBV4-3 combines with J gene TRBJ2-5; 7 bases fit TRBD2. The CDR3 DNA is TGCGCCAGCAGCCAAGATCCCGGGCGGGGGGAGACCCAGTACTTC. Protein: CASSQDPGRGETQYF.